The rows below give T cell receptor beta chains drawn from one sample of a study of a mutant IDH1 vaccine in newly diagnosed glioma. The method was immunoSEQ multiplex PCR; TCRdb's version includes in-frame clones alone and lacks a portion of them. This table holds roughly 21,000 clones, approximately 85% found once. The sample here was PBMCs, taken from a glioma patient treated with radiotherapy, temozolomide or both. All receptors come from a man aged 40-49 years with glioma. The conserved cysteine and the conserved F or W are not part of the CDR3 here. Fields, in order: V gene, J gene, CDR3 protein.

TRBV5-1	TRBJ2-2	ASSFDGPNTGELF
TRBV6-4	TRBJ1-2	ASSPSGGAAGGYT
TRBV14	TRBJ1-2	ASSPTGYGYT
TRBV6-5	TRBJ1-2	ASSYSTLDRGYT
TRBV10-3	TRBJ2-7	AISDSGTGYEQY
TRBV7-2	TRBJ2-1	ASSPGRGGIYNEQF
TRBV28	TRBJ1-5	ASTSVRGLSNQPQH
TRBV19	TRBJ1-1	ASTLGDRAEAF
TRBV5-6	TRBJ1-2	ASSLWSAGYT
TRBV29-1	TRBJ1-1	SARPGRNTEAF